The sequence of this TCR beta chain was determined in a study of human T cells and chemical hapten exposure. Time point specified: healthy volunteer bleed at 6 weeks. Total RNA was extracted from unfractionated whole blood. Authors' data handling: Sample-level TCR yields exhibited a median of around 93,000, with a range of about 20,000 to 750,000. TCRdb ran MiXCR on the RACE reads and lists one entry per CDR3 protein. TCRdb, not the authors, supplied the V and J calls. The sample has 65,000 to 95,000 distinct CDR3 sequences; around 9.4% are singletons. This clonotype was seen more than once but under ten times. CDR1 is SNHLY, CDR2 FYNNEI, per germline. J lost 4 bases, V lost 7 bases, and 4 bases had no gene match. The CDR3 runs 13 residues.

The V and J genes are TRBV2 and TRBJ2-3, with 8 nucleotides matching TRBD1. The sequenced sample consisted of whole blood. The origin of this receptor is a female donor in good health. Some clones in this sample may be carry-over from other donors' samples. The CDR3: CASIPGGADTQYF. CDR3 bases: TGTGCCAGCATCCCAGGGGGCGCAGATACGCAGTATTTT.